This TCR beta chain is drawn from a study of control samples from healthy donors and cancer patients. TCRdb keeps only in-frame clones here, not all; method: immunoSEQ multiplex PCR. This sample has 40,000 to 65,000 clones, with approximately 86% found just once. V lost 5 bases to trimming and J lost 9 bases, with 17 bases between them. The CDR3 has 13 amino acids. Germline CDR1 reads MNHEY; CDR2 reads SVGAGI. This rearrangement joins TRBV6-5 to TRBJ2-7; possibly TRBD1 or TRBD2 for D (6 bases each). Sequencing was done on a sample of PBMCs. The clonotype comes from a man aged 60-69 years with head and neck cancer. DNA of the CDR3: TGTGCCAGCAGTACCGGGGGACAATCTGGGCAGTACTTC. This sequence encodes CASSTGGQSGQYF.